This TCR beta chain came from a study of blood T cell repertoires in COVID-19. The data were produced by immunoSEQ multiplex PCR, yet TCRdb's version contains in-frame clones alone and is incomplete. The table shows around 99,000 clones, with approximately 88% occurring only once. From germline, CDR1 is MNHEY and CDR2 SVGAGI. The length of the CDR3 is 15 residues. V dropped 7 bases and J dropped 9; count of bases not matched to a gene: 8. The specimen was peripheral blood. This clonotype was sampled from a human donor in a cohort sampled during active COVID-19. V gene TRBV6-5 combines with J gene TRBJ2-1; TRBD2 aligns across 14 bases. The DNA of the CDR3 is TGTGCCAGCACCAAGGGACTAGCGGGAGCGCGTGAGCAGTTCTTC. Translating gives CASTKGLAGAREQFF.